This is a list of T cell receptor beta chains from one sample in a study of cytomegalovirus exposure and HLA in healthy donors. The method was immunoSEQ multiplex PCR; TCRdb's version includes in-frame clones alone and lacks a portion of them. The data contain 100,000 or so clones, approximately 76% of them singletons. The specimen was PBMCs. Receptors were obtained from a young man in good health and CMV-seropositive. Each CDR3 is given with its conserved first and last residue. The order of the fields is clone size, J gene, V gene, D gene, CDR3 protein, CDR3 DNA. D genes are given only for firm matches. Clone sizes are given selectively: once, few, many, or a class where the clone is expanded.

.,TRBJ1-2,TRBV28,.,CASISGNYGYTF,TGTGCCAGCATCAGCGGGAACTATGGCTACACCTTC
.,TRBJ2-3,TRBV9,.,CASSVGGRISSDTQYF,TGTGCCAGCAGCGTAGGGGGGCGCATTTCATCAGATACGCAGTATTTT
.,TRBJ1-1,TRBV5-1,TRBD1,CASSPILGQGARRPEAFF,TGCGCCAGCAGCCCCATATTGGGACAGGGGGCGCGACGGCCTGAAGCTTTCTTT
.,TRBJ1-4,TRBV7-2,TRBD1,CASSSRGQSEKLFF,TGTGCCAGCAGCTCCAGGGGGCAAAGTGAAAAACTGTTTTTT
.,TRBJ2-5,TRBV6-5,.,CASSYQDQETQYF,TGTGCCAGCAGTTACCAGGACCAAGAGACCCAGTACTTC
.,TRBJ1-3,TRBV12-5,TRBD1,CASGPGQLSGNTIYF,TGTGCTAGTGGTCCGGGACAGCTCTCTGGAAACACCATATATTTT
.,TRBJ2-6,TRBV6-4,.,CASSDTEQIGANVLTF,TGTGCCAGCAGTGACACCGAACAAATTGGGGCCAACGTCCTGACTTTC
.,TRBJ1-1,TRBV29-1,TRBD1,CSGGGDRANTEAFF,TGCAGTGGAGGGGGGGACAGGGCGAACACTGAAGCTTTCTTT
.,TRBJ2-5,TRBV7-9,TRBD1,CASSSPSGTGSIPKETQYF,TGTGCCAGCAGCTCTCCATCCGGGACAGGGAGTATCCCTAAAGAGACCCAGTACTTC
.,TRBJ1-1,TRBV9,.,CASSVGLMNTEAFF,TGTGCCAGCAGCGTCGGGTTAATGAACACTGAAGCTTTCTTT
.,TRBJ1-2,TRBV2,TRBD1,CASSGQGGPRGGYTF,TGTGCCAGCTCCGGACAGGGGGGCCCTCGTGGGGGCTACACCTTC
.,TRBJ1-5,TRBV5-1,TRBD1,CASSWTGEQPQHF,TGCGCCAGCAGCTGGACAGGGGAGCAGCCCCAGCATTTT
once,TRBJ1-4,TRBV18,.,CASSPAGTTNEKLFF,TGTGCCAGCTCACCGGCGGGAACCACTAATGAAAAACTGTTTTTT
.,TRBJ2-1,TRBV19,TRBD2,CASRRTSGSSPLGEQFF,TGTGCCAGTAGGAGAACTAGCGGGAGCTCTCCGTTAGGTGAGCAGTTCTTC
.,TRBJ1-1,TRBV7-9,TRBD1,CASSSGGGYTEAFF,TGTGCCAGCAGCTCCGGAGGGGGCTACACTGAAGCTTTCTTT
few,TRBJ1-6,TRBV27,TRBD1,CASSLSLGQGQVSPLHF,TGTGCCAGCAGTTTATCGTTAGGACAGGGGCAGGTTTCACCCCTCCACTTT
.,TRBJ2-5,TRBV28,TRBD2,CASSVRLAGVETQYF,TGTGCCAGCAGTGTTCGACTAGCGGGAGTTGAGACCCAGTACTTC
few,TRBJ1-5,TRBV6-1,.,CASSELGARIQHF,TGTGCCAGCAGTGAACTGGGAGCAAGGATCCAGCATTTT
.,TRBJ1-5,TRBV5-6,TRBD1,CASSFFDRDNQPQHF,TGTGCCAGCAGCTTTTTCGACAGGGACAACCAGCCCCAGCATTTT